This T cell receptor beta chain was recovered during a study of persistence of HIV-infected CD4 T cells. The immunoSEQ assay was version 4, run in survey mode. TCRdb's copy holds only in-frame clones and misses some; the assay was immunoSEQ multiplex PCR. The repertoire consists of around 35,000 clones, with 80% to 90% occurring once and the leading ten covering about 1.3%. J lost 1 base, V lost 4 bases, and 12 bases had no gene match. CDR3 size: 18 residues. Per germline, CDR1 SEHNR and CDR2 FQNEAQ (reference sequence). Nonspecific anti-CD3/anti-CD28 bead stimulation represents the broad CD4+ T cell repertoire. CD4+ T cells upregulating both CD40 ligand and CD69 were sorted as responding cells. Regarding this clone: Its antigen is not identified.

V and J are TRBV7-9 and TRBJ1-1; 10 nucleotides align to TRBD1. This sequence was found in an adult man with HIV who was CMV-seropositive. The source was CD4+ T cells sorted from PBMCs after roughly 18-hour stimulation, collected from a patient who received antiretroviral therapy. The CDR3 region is CASSSRQGARMKNTEAFF. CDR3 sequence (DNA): TGTGCCAGCAGCTCAAGACAGGGGGCGCGAATGAAGAACACTGAAGCTTTCTTT.